Listed here are 13 T cell receptor beta chains from one sample, sequenced in a study of T cells in narcolepsy. TCRdb's copy holds only in-frame clones and misses some; the assay was immunoSEQ multiplex PCR. The sample records approximately 35,000 clones, 75% to 90% being singletons. The sample consisted of memory (CD45RA-) CD4+ T cells from blood. Receptor source: a human donor in good health.

The rearrangement joins TRBV7-9 to TRBJ2-4, with D perhaps matching TRBD2 (5 bases). The CDR3 covers 16 residues. Germline CDR1 SEHNR, CDR2 FQNEAQ (reference sequence). V lost 5 bases, J lost 2 bases, and 16 bases lay in between. The CDR3 region is CASSTNIIASKNIQYF. CDR3 nucleotides: TGTGCCAGCAGCACCAATATTATAGCGTCCAAAAACATTCAGTACTTC.

The chain employs TRBV9 and TRBJ1-3; D unresolved. Germline lookup yields CDR1 SGDLS and CDR2 YYNGEE. The CDR3 consists of 15 residues. V lost 5 bases to trimming and J lost 0 bases, with 12 bases between them. CDR3: CASSGGVSSGNTIYF. The CDR3 DNA is TGTGCCAGCAGTGGAGGAGTGAGCTCTGGAAACACCATATATTTT. Based on the CDR3 plus reference TRBV9 and TRBJ1-3, the full variable domain is DSGVTQTPKHLITATGQRVTLRCSPRSGDLSVYWYQQSLDQGLQFLIQYYNGEERAKGNILERFSAQQFPDLHSELNLSSLELGDSALYFCASSGGVSSGNTIYFGEGSWLTVV.

The rearrangement uses TRBV2 and TRBJ1-1; D call uncertain. This CDR3 is 14 amino acids long. The V gene's germline CDR1 is SNHLY and CDR2 FYNNEI. Trimming pared 2 bases from V and 2 bases from J, leaving 9 bases between. The CDR3 DNA sequence: TGTGCCAGCAGTGAACGCAGGACCAACACTGAAGCTTTCTTT. It codes for CASSERRTNTEAFF.

The chain carries TRBV4-3 and TRBJ2-7, with 11 bases lining up with TRBD2. Germline trimming cut 0 bases from V and 2 bases from J; bases unmatched to any gene: 6. The CDR3 consists of 17 residues. Germline values: CDR1 LGHNA, CDR2 YSLEER. In nucleotides, the CDR3 is TGCGCCAGCAGCCAAGAAATAGCGGGGGGGAGGCCCTACGAGCAGTACTTC. This sequence encodes CASSQEIAGGRPYEQYF.

V usage is TRBV28 and J usage is TRBJ1-1; no clear D. V lost 6 bases to trimming and J lost 0 bases, with 8 bases between them. Germline V gives CDR1 MDHEN, CDR2 SYDVKM. This CDR3 has 13 amino acids. The CDR3 region has the DNA TGTGCCAGCAGGCGGGTCCTGAACACTGAAGCTTTCTTT. Translating it yields CASRRVLNTEAFF.

The rearrangement links TRBV7-9 to TRBJ1-4; D is ambiguous. The V end was cut by 2 bases, the J end by 4 bases, with 8 bases between. This CDR3 is 14 amino acids long. The germline V gene encodes CDR1 SEHNR and CDR2 FQNEAQ (reference sequence). CDR3 region: CASSLSNDNEKLFF. CDR3 nucleotides: TGTGCCAGCAGCTTATCGAACGATAATGAAAAACTGTTTTTT.

The V call is TRBV7-9, the J call TRBJ2-7; a possible D gene is TRBD1 (6 bases). Germline V lookup: CDR1 SEHNR, CDR2 FQNEAQ (reference sequence). This CDR3 is built from 15 residues. Trimming removed 2 bases at V and 5 bases at J, with 16 bases between. The CDR3, as DNA: TGTGCCAGCAGCTTAACACCCCTCAGGGGCCACGAGCAGTACTTC. It specifies CASSLTPLRGHEQYF.

The chain uses TRBV18 and TRBJ2-1, with TRBD1 as a possible D gene (6 bases). Per germline, CDR1 KGHSH and CDR2 LQKENI. This CDR3 comprises 12 residues. Trimming cost V 5 bases and J 8 bases, with 10 bases left between them. CDR3 protein: CASSIQGDEQFF. CDR3 nucleotides: TGTGCCAGCTCAATACAGGGCGATGAGCAGTTCTTC.

The chain's CDR3 is CASSSGTGHEKLFF. CDR3 nucleotide sequence: TGTGCCAGCAGCTCCGGGACAGGGCACGAAAAACTGTTTTTT. The chain recombines TRBV5-4 with TRBJ1-4; 9 bases match TRBD1. V lost 3 bases to trimming and J lost 8 bases; unmatched junction nucleotides: 5. The CDR3 length is 14 residues. CDR1 is SGHNT and CDR2 is YYREEE in the germline V gene (reference sequence). Filled out from reference TRBV5-4 and TRBJ1-4, the complete variable domain reads ETGVTQSPTHLIKTRGQQVTLRCSSQSGHNTVSWYQQALGQGPQFIFQYYREEENGRGNFPPRFSGLQFPNYSSELNVNALELDDSALYLCASSSGTGHEKLFFGSGTQLSVL.

This clone was detected a few times. The chain couples TRBV4-3 to TRBJ2-7; TRBD1 matches 9 bases. This CDR3 has 13 amino acids. V gave up 4 bases and J gave up 6 bases; unmatched junction bases: 4. The germline gives CDR1 LGHNA, CDR2 YSLEER. The CDR3 DNA reads as TGCGCCAGCAGCCCTACAGGGGGCGGCGAGCAGTACTTC. This gives the protein CASSPTGGGEQYF.

V usage is TRBV6-5 and J usage is TRBJ2-1; D is undetermined. In germline, CDR1 is MNHEY, CDR2 SVGAGI. The V end was cut by 4 bases, the J end by 13 bases, with 14 bases between. The CDR3 length is 12 residues. CDR3 sequence (DNA): TGTGCCAGCAGTTCTCGGGCCTCGGCCCAGTTCTTC. This encodes CASSSRASAQFF.

This clone showed up just a few times. The chain couples TRBV5-4 to TRBJ2-3; 7 bases are a match to TRBD1. Trimming took 1 base from V and 1 from J; bases not matched to a gene: 3. The germline CDR1 and CDR2 sequences are SGHNT and YYREEE (reference sequence). This CDR3 has 15 amino acids. The CDR3 DNA sequence: TGTGCCAGCAGCTTGACCGGACAGGGCACAGATACGCAGTATTTT. It translates to CASSLTGQGTDTQYF.

V and J are TRBV2 and TRBJ2-5; TRBD1 matches at 7 bases. With 8 bases clipped from V and 4 bases from J, the junction kept 10 bases outside the gene matches. The V gene's germline CDR1 is SNHLY and CDR2 FYNNEI. The CDR3 loop spans 14 amino acids. The CDR3 DNA reads TGTGCCAGCGGCCTAGGGGGCGGAACAGAGACCCAGTACTTC. Its protein is CASGLGGGTETQYF.